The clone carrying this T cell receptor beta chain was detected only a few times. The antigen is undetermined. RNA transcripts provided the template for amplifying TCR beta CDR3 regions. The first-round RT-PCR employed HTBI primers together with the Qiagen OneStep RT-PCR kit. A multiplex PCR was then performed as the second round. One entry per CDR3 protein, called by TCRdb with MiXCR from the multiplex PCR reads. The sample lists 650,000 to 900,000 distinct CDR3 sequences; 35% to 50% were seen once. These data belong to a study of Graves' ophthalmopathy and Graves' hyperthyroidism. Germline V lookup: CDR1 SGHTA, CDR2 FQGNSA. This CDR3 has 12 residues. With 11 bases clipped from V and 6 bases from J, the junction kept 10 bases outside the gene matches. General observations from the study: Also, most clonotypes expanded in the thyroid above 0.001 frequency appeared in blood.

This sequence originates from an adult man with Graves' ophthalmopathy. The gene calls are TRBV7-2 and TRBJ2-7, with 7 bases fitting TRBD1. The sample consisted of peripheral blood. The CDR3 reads CASATGRIEQYF. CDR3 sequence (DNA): TGTGCCTCGGCGACAGGGAGAATCGAGCAGTACTTC.